This TCR beta chain was captured in a study of blood T cell repertoires in COVID-19. As for the study in general: Collection of acute and convalescent COVID-19 samples took place in the United States, Italy and Spain. From T cells, B-cell-depleted T cells, or PBMCs came the material, which was cDNA or gDNA.

A remark on this clone: Other DNA variants within this sample encode the same CDR3.

Original handling: Amplification of reference gene primers was used by the study to estimate nucleated cell counts. Sequencing used immunoSEQ multiplex PCR; TCRdb keeps in-frame clones, though not all of them. That table furnishes V, J and clone size, whereas the DNA furnished D and trimming. Among some 490,000 clones listed, around 85% were seen once. Germline V gene lookup returns CDR1 SGHRS and CDR2 YFSETQ. There are 14 residues in the CDR3. V shed 0 bases and J 5 bases; nucleotides not matched to a gene: 0. Sequenced input: PBMCs or T cells enriched from blood (not recorded which). The genes are TRBV5-1 and TRBJ2-5; 11 nucleotides match TRBD2. This TCR came from a woman between 55 and 75 years old who had recovered from COVID-19. The CDR3 DNA reads as TGCGCCAGCAGCTTGGGACTAGCGGGGGAGACCCAGTACTTC. Protein product: CASSLGLAGETQYF.